This T cell receptor beta chain was captured by sequencing in a study of blood T cell repertoires in COVID-19. The overall study: PBMCs, B-cell-depleted T cells, or T cells provided the cDNA or gDNA that made up the material.

Sequencing was performed with immunoSEQ multiplex PCR; in TCRdb, only in-frame clones are kept and a portion is missing. Of approximately 120,000 clones listed, 92% are singletons. Trimming at V came to 1 base and at J to 5 bases, leaving 7 bases not matched to a gene. This CDR3 is built from 17 residues. Germline V gene sequence: CDR1 LGHNA, CDR2 YNFKEQ. The J gene is TRBJ2-3, the V gene TRBV4-2, with TRBD2 identical over 12 bases. Sequences were obtained from peripheral blood. This receptor was obtained from a man aged 45-65 years with COVID-19, enrolled during active disease. The CDR3 here is CASSQGASGRDGDTQYF. In DNA, the CDR3 is TGTGCCAGCAGCCAAGGGGCTAGCGGGAGGGATGGAGATACGCAGTATTTT.